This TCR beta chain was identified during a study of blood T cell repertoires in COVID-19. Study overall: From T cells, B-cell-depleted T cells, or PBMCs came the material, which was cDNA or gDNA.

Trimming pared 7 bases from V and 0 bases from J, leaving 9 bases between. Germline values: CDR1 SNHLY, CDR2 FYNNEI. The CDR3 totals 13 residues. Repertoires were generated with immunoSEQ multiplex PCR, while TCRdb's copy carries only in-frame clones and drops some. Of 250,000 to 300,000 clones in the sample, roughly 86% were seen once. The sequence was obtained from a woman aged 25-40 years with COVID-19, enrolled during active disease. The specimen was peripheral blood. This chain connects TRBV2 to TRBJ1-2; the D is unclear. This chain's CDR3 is CASKADTNYGYTF. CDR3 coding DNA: TGTGCCAGCAAGGCGGATACTAACTATGGCTACACCTTC.